The 24 T cell receptor beta chains reported below all come from one sample, sequenced in a study of blood T cell repertoires in COVID-19. Clones were sequenced by immunoSEQ multiplex PCR, and TCRdb holds only the in-frame ones, with some missing. The sample holds roughly 52,000 clones; roughly 89% are singletons and the top ten take about 29%. Sequences were obtained from peripheral blood. The receptors stem from an elderly woman with acute or convalescent COVID-19.

CDR3 region: CAISPDRGLNYGYTF. CDR3 coding DNA: TGTGCCATCAGTCCCGACAGGGGCCTGAACTATGGCTACACCTTC. The chain is built from TRBV10-3 and TRBJ1-2; 8 positions agree with TRBD1. The germline gives CDR1 ENHRY, CDR2 SYGVKD. J gave up 2 bases and V 5 bases, and 7 bases lay outside the gene matches. The CDR3 covers 15 residues.

A single count supports this clone. The rearrangement links TRBV3-1 (or the pseudogene TRBV3-2) to TRBJ2-3; D uncertain. The CDR3 extends over 14 amino acids. Germline V gene sequence: CDR1 LGHDT, CDR2 YNNKEL (reference sequence). V was shortened by 1 base and J by 0 bases, with 5 bases between the two germline ends. The DNA of the CDR3 is TGTGCCAGCAGCCAAGGAGATAGCACAGATACGCAGTATTTT. This gives the protein CASSQGDSTDTQYF.

The chain uses TRBV28 and TRBJ1-5; D gene ambiguous. The CDR3 extends over 14 amino acids. Germline CDR1 MDHEN, CDR2 SYDVKM. V shed 2 bases and J shed 4 bases, with 9 bases lying between them. The CDR3: CASSLGGSNQPQHF. The CDR3, as DNA: TGTGCCAGCAGTTTAGGAGGGAGTAATCAGCCCCAGCATTTT.

The rearrangement uses TRBV19 and TRBJ1-2; 7 bases agree with TRBD1. This CDR3 has 15 amino acids. Losses at the gene ends were 8 bases for V and 7 bases for J; bases not matched to a gene: 16. The germline CDR1 and CDR2 sequences are LNHDA and SQIVND (reference sequence). CDR3 residues: CASSPTGSLLGGYTF. As DNA, the CDR3 is TGTGCCAGTTCCCCGACAGGGTCTCTATTAGGTGGCTACACCTTC.

The rearrangement joins TRBV5-1 to TRBJ2-3; 7 bases map to TRBD1. The CDR3 sequence is 13 residues long. J was trimmed by 3 bases and V by 4 bases; bases with no gene match: 2. CDR1 is SGHRS, CDR2 YFSETQ, per germline. CDR3 sequence reads: CASSTGQTDTQYF. In DNA, the CDR3 is TGCGCCAGCAGCACGGGACAGACAGATACGCAGTATTTT.

This clone was seen just once. The chain combines TRBV6-5 with TRBJ1-3; D not certain. CDR3 length: 15 amino acids. Per germline, CDR1 MNHEY and CDR2 SVGAGI. V shed 7 bases and J shed 0 bases, with 13 bases lying between them. CDR3 residues: CASTPTRASGNTIYF. The CDR3 DNA is TGTGCCAGCACCCCCACGCGAGCCTCTGGAAACACCATATATTTT.

In this sample, this clone turned up a few times. The gene calls are TRBV5-3 and TRBJ1-5; no definite D call. TRBV5-3 is an ORF, with its function uncertain. V was shortened by 0 bases and J by 6 bases, with 4 bases between the two germline ends. The CDR3 totals 12 residues. The CDR3 spells CARSLAGQPQHF. The CDR3 region has the DNA TGTGCCAGAAGCTTGGCCGGTCAGCCCCAGCATTTT.

This chain connects TRBV12-3 or TRBV12-4 to TRBJ1-1; the D gene is possibly TRBD1 (6 bases). CDR3 length: 12 amino acids. With 6 bases removed from V and 4 bases from J, the gap between germline ends came to 9 bases. The CDR3, as DNA: TGTGCCAGCAGCCTACAGGGCACTGAAGCTTTCTTT. Its protein product is CASSLQGTEAFF.

The V and J genes are TRBV5-1 and TRBJ2-7, with 9 bases that match TRBD1. This CDR3 region has 14 residues. The V segment lost 5 bases and the J segment 1 base; nucleotides outside the gene matches: 4. CDR1 SGHRS and CDR2 YFSETQ come from the germline V gene. DNA of the CDR3: TGCGCCAGCAGTTGGGACAGGGAATCCTACGAGCAGTACTTC. This encodes CASSWDRESYEQYF.

The chain couples TRBV6-5 to TRBJ1-2; possible D gene TRBD1, 5 bases. CDR1 is MNHEY and CDR2 is SVGAGI in the germline V gene. This CDR3 contains 15 residues. With 5 bases removed from V and 2 bases from J, the gap between germline ends came to 15 bases. The CDR3 nucleotides read TGTGCCAGCAGTCCGCAGATGGGGCTGAACTATGGCTACACCTTC. Encoded protein: CASSPQMGLNYGYTF.

V usage is TRBV1 and J usage is TRBJ2-7; the D call of TRBD2 is as the table states it, not checked on the DNA. TRBV1 constitutes a pseudogene. This CDR3 comprises 16 residues. This CDR3 is CTSSLQWAGGPFEQYV. CDR3 in DNA: TGCACCAGCAGCCTGCAGTGGGCGGGGGGGCCTTTCGAGCAGTACGTC.

With regard to this clone: Distinct nucleotide sequences in the sample also encode this CDR3. The rearrangement links TRBV5-1 to TRBJ2-2; 8 bases align to TRBD2. In germline, CDR1 is SGHRS, CDR2 YFSETQ. CDR3 length equals 14 residues. V was clipped by 0 bases and J by 5 bases; unmatched bases: 0. The CDR3, as DNA: TGCGCCAGCAGCTTGGCGGGGGGGACCGGGGAGCTGTTTTTT. Its protein is CASSLAGGTGELFF.

The V gene is TRBV5-1, the J gene TRBJ2-5; 11 nucleotides align to TRBD2. Per germline, CDR1 SGHRS and CDR2 YFSETQ. CDR3 length equals 15 residues. V shed 4 bases and J 2 bases; nucleotides not matched to a gene: 4. Here the CDR3 DNA reads TGCGCCAGCAGCCCCGGGACTAGCGGACAAGAGACCCAGTACTTC. Translation: CASSPGTSGQETQYF. The full variable domain, rest sourced from reference TRBV5-1 and TRBJ2-5, is KAGVTQTPRYLIKTRGQQVTLSCSPISGHRSVSWYQQTPGQGLQFLFEYFSETQRNKGNFPGRFSGRQFSNSRSEMNVSTLELGDSALYLCASSPGTSGQETQYFGPGTRLLVL.

The gene calls are TRBV5-1 and TRBJ2-1, with TRBD2 matching 14 bases. The J segment lost 4 bases and the V segment lost 0 bases, leaving 0 bases of the junction unmatched. Germline V gene lookup returns CDR1 SGHRS and CDR2 YFSETQ. The CDR3 loop spans 16 amino acids. CDR3 loop: CASSLGLAGGYNEQFF. CDR3 nucleotide sequence: TGCGCCAGCAGCTTGGGACTAGCGGGGGGGTACAATGAGCAGTTCTTC.

This chain connects TRBV6-1 to TRBJ1-5, with 8 bases identical to TRBD1. Germline-derived CDR1 and CDR2 are MNHNS and SASEGT. J gave up 7 bases and V 2 bases, and 7 bases lay outside the gene matches. CDR3 length: 15 residues. CDR3 in amino acids: CASSELQGARQPQHF. CDR3 nucleotide sequence: TGTGCCAGCAGTGAATTGCAGGGGGCAAGACAGCCCCAGCATTTT.

The chain uses TRBV5-1 and TRBJ1-3; D remains unclear. Trimming removed 0 bases from V and 0 bases from J, with 10 bases in between. Germline V gives CDR1 SGHRS, CDR2 YFSETQ. CDR3 length: 16 amino acids. DNA for the CDR3: TGCGCCAGCAGCTTGGATGGCGGGGACTCTGGAAACACCATATATTTT. Its protein product is CASSLDGGDSGNTIYF.

The chain combines TRBV28 with TRBJ2-1; D perhaps matches TRBD1 (6 bases). The germline V and J ends were trimmed by 2 bases and 15 bases, with 11 bases remaining between them. In germline, CDR1 is MDHEN, CDR2 SYDVKM. The CDR3 sequence is 11 residues long. In DNA, the CDR3 is TGTGCCAGCAGTTTAAGGGGGATGGCGTTCTTC. It translates to CASSLRGMAFF. Full variable domain (missing parts from reference TRBV28 and TRBJ2-1): DVKVTQSSRYLVKRTGEKVFLECVQDMDHENMFWYRQDPGLGLRLIYFSYDVKMKEKGDIPEGYSVSREKKERFSLILESASTNQTSMYLCASSLRGMAFFGPGTRLTVL.

The chain employs TRBV7-9 and TRBJ2-1; tentative D call: TRBD2 (7 bases). There are 14 residues in the CDR3. Trimming removed 5 bases at V and 7 bases at J, with 15 bases between. Germline V gene sequence: CDR1 SEHNR, CDR2 FQNEAQ (reference sequence). The CDR3 region has the DNA TGTGCCAGCAGCCTCGGGGGGCTGGGGAATGAGCAGTTCTTC. Translated: CASSLGGLGNEQFF.

This chain joins TRBV2 and TRBJ1-1, with unresolved D. Germline loops: CDR1 SNHLY, CDR2 FYNNEI. The CDR3 sequence is 15 residues long. Between the trimmed V and J ends, which lost 7 bases and 4 bases, there was a span of 19 bases. This chain's CDR3 is CASTAWRERATEAFF. CDR3 coding DNA: TGTGCCAGCACGGCTTGGCGGGAAAGGGCCACTGAAGCTTTCTTT.

The chain combines TRBV5-1 with TRBJ1-2; 7 bases agree with TRBD1. Per the germline V gene, CDR1 is SGHRS and CDR2 is YFSETQ. The V gene end was trimmed by 4 bases and the J gene end by 1 base; junction bases not matched to a gene: 13. The CDR3 covers 17 residues. CDR3 in DNA: TGCGCCAGCAGCGTGCCGGGACAGAGGGGGATTAACTATGGCTACACCTTC. Protein product: CASSVPGQRGINYGYTF.

The chain carries TRBV12-3 or TRBV12-4 and TRBJ2-1, with D unresolved. Trimming stripped 5 bases from V and 7 bases from J, with 9 bases between. This CDR3 contains 12 residues. The CDR3 nucleotides are TGTGCCAGCAGTCGCCTAGGAAATGAGCAGTTCTTC. Protein product: CASSRLGNEQFF.

In this sample, this clone turned up a few times. This CDR3 is CASRTRGSNQPQHF. In DNA, the CDR3 is TGTGCCAGCAGAACGAGGGGGAGCAATCAGCCCCAGCATTTT. The rearrangement links TRBV19 to TRBJ1-5, with D perhaps TRBD1 (6 bases). Per the germline V gene, CDR1 is LNHDA and CDR2 is SQIVND (reference sequence). V was pared by 9 bases and J by 1 base, with 13 bases between. The CDR3 loop spans 14 amino acids.

This chain links TRBV27 with TRBJ2-3; 13 bases align to TRBD2. J gave up 3 bases and V 5 bases, and 14 bases lay outside the gene matches. CDR3 size: 19 residues. In germline, CDR1 is MNHEY, CDR2 SMNVEV (reference sequence). The CDR3 region is CASSLLLAGGPIRTDTQYF. The CDR3 DNA follows: TGTGCCAGCAGTCTCCTACTAGCGGGGGGGCCTATTCGTACAGATACGCAGTATTTT.

The chain couples TRBV7-9 to TRBJ2-3, with D perhaps matching TRBD1 (6 bases). The CDR3 contains 17 residues. The V gene lost 5 bases and the J gene lost 4 bases, with 22 bases spanning the gap. Germline V gives CDR1 SEHNR, CDR2 FQNEAQ (reference sequence). The CDR3 nucleotides are TGTGCCAGCAGCCCCGTCCCAGGGACACCCTACGCAGATACGCAGTATTTT. Amino acids: CASSPVPGTPYADTQYF.